The 23 T cell receptor beta chains reported below all come from one sample, sequenced in a study of OX40 agonist ivuxolimab in advanced cancers. The assay was immunoSEQ multiplex PCR, and TCRdb's table has in-frame clones only and misses some. The sample holds some 140,000 clones; about 92% are singletons and the top ten take more than 0.9%. The source was CD4+ or CD8+ T cells sorted from blood, collected in a trial of the OX40 agonist ivuxolimab. These TCRs come from an adult with an advanced solid tumor such as melanoma, head and neck, liver or kidney cancer.

The CDR3 coding sequence is TGTGCCAGCAGTTTATCTCGGGGCGCCGGCACCGGGGAGCTGTTTTTT. Protein product: CASSLSRGAGTGELFF. This chain joins TRBV28 and TRBJ2-2; D possibly matches TRBD1 or TRBD2 (5 bases each). Germline values: CDR1 MDHEN, CDR2 SYDVKM. The CDR3 is made up of 16 amino acids. V was cut by 1 base and J by 4 bases, with 13 bases left in between.

The sample holds one count of this clone. The chain links TRBV18 to TRBJ2-5; tentative D call: TRBD2 (5 bases). The CDR3 covers 13 residues. V dropped 6 bases and J dropped 0 bases, with 8 bases sitting between them. Germline lookup yields CDR1 KGHSH and CDR2 LQKENI. The CDR3 DNA is TGTGCCAGCTCGAGGGAATACCAAGAGACCCAGTACTTC. Its protein product is CASSREYQETQYF.

This chain links TRBV10-2 with TRBJ1-2; D may be TRBD1 (5 bases). V gave up 6 bases and J gave up 4 bases, with 9 bases separating them. Germline CDR1 WSHSY, CDR2 SAAADI. This CDR3 spans 12 amino acids. The CDR3 loop is CASRTDSYGYTF. The CDR3 DNA is TGCGCCAGCAGGACAGATTCCTATGGCTACACCTTC.

This chain uses TRBV28 with TRBJ1-2, with D unresolved. The CDR3 has 11 residues. The ends were cut back, 3 bases at V and 8 bases at J, with 7 bases in the middle. CDR1 MDHEN and CDR2 SYDVKM come from the germline V gene. The CDR3 DNA is TGTGCCAGCAGTTTCTCGGGAGGCTACACCTTC. Translating gives CASSFSGGYTF.

This rearrangement joins TRBV7-9 to TRBJ1-2; TRBD1 might be the D (5 bases). This CDR3 has 15 residues. The germline CDR1 and CDR2 sequences are SEHNR and FQNEAQ (reference sequence). V was shortened by 3 bases and J by 0 bases, with 11 bases between the two germline ends. As DNA, the CDR3 is TGTGCCAGCAGCTTCGACAGAGTAGCTAACTATGGCTACACCTTC. Protein: CASSFDRVANYGYTF.

J is TRBJ1-3 and V is TRBV4-3, with 7 bases that match TRBD1. The CDR3 spans 15 residues. V lost 0 bases and J lost 9; bases outside the gene matches: 8. Germline loops: CDR1 LGHNA, CDR2 YSLEER. CDR3 residues: CASSQDGAGGGTIYF. CDR3 nucleotides: TGCGCCAGCAGCCAAGATGGGGCAGGGGGTGGCACCATATATTTT.

This chain connects TRBV11-2 to TRBJ2-1; tentative D call: TRBD2 (7 bases). The V and J ends lost 5 bases and 3 bases respectively, with 17 bases between them. This CDR3 is 16 amino acids long. CDR1 is SGHAT, CDR2 FQNNGV, per germline. CDR3 loop: CASSALGGPLYNEQFF. The CDR3 DNA sequence: TGTGCCAGCAGCGCCCTGGGGGGGCCTCTCTACAATGAGCAGTTCTTC. Complete variable domain (other parts from reference TRBV11-2 and TRBJ2-1): EAGVAQSPRYKIIEKRQSVAFWCNPISGHATLYWYQQILGQGPKLLIQFQNNGVVDDSQLPKDRFSAERLKGVDSTLKIQPAKLEDSAVYLCASSALGGPLYNEQFFGPGTRLTVL.

V usage is TRBV28 and J usage is TRBJ1-2, with 10 bases fitting TRBD1. The CDR3 runs 14 residues. Germline CDR1 and CDR2: MDHEN and SYDVKM. V trimming: 7 bases; J trimming: 3 bases; junction bases outside the gene matches: 5. CDR3 amino acids: CASISGTGDYGYTF. CDR3 in DNA: TGTGCCAGCATTTCCGGGACAGGGGACTATGGCTACACCTTC.

The chain uses TRBV4-1 and TRBJ1-5, with a weak D call TRBD1 (5 bases). The germline V and J ends were trimmed by 0 bases and 3 bases, with 12 bases remaining between them. CDR1 and CDR2 (germline): MGHRA, YSYEKL. CDR3 length equals 16 residues. The CDR3: CASSQEGSGSNQPQHF. The CDR3 bases are TGCGCCAGCAGCCAAGAAGGGTCAGGGTCCAATCAGCCCCAGCATTTT.

This clone was recorded only once. The chain combines TRBV7-2 with TRBJ1-6; 8 bases match TRBD1. Per the germline V gene, CDR1 is SGHTA and CDR2 is FQGNSA. Unmatched junction bases numbered 7, after V lost 5 bases and J lost 7 bases. This CDR3 is 15 amino acids long. Written as DNA, the CDR3 is TGTGCCAGCAGCCAGAGATGGACAGGGAATTCACCCCTCCACTTT. Protein product: CASSQRWTGNSPLHF.

The CDR3 sequence: CASSSKAGPSTQFF. CDR3 nucleotide sequence: TGTGCCAGCAGCTCCAAAGCGGGACCTAGTACACAGTTCTTC. The chain employs TRBV5-4 and TRBJ2-1; TRBD2 matches at 7 bases. Germline V lookup: CDR1 SGHNT, CDR2 YYREEE (reference sequence). The length of the CDR3 is 14 residues. V was pared by 3 bases and J by 13 bases, with 13 bases of the junction left unmatched.

The chain recombines TRBV23-1 with TRBJ1-6, with TRBD1 matching over 10 bases. TRBV23-1 is noted as an ORF with a role that remains uncertain. The V segment lost 3 bases and the J segment 6 bases; nucleotides outside the gene matches: 11. The CDR3 loop spans 18 amino acids. The CDR3 reads CASSHKSGQGFRNSPLHF. As DNA, the CDR3 is TGCGCCAGCAGTCACAAATCGGGACAGGGGTTTCGTAATTCACCCCTCCACTTT.

The V and J genes are TRBV5-4 and TRBJ1-6; D perhaps matches TRBD1 (6 bases). The CDR3 loop spans 15 amino acids. V dropped 0 bases and J dropped 8 bases, with 12 bases sitting between them. CDR1 and CDR2 (germline): SGHNT, YYREEE (reference sequence). This CDR3 reads CASSLAPDSYSPLHF. The DNA of the CDR3 is TGTGCCAGCAGCTTGGCTCCGGACAGCTATTCACCCCTCCACTTT.

The chain links TRBV7-2 to TRBJ2-7; the D is unclear. This CDR3 is 14 amino acids long. V dropped 3 bases and J dropped 7 bases, with 16 bases sitting between them. Germline V gives CDR1 SGHTA, CDR2 FQGNSA. CDR3: CASSLALGFGEQYF. The CDR3 DNA reads TGTGCCAGCAGCTTGGCCTTGGGTTTCGGGGAGCAGTACTTC.

The chain links TRBV6-5 to TRBJ1-2; 7 positions match TRBD1. V was clipped by 4 bases and J by 3 bases; unmatched bases: 2. Per germline, CDR1 MNHEY and CDR2 SVGAGI. The CDR3 extends over 13 amino acids. CDR3 sequence (DNA): TGTGCCAGCAGTTGGCAGGGGGACTATGGCTACACCTTC. Translating it yields CASSWQGDYGYTF.

This clone was seen only once. CDR3 in amino acids: CASSQEPVGSLFF. DNA for the CDR3: TGCGCCAGCAGCCAAGAACCGGTGGGGTCCTTGTTTTTT. The chain employs TRBV4-1 and TRBJ1-4; no reliable D call. This CDR3 comprises 13 residues. Germline loops: CDR1 MGHRA, CDR2 YSYEKL. Trimming took off 0 bases at V and 15 bases at J, with 14 bases between the two ends.

V is TRBV5-4 and J is TRBJ2-5, with D unclear. Trimming removed 1 base at V and 5 bases at J, with 12 bases between. The CDR3 is made up of 14 amino acids. Germline CDR1 reads SGHNT; CDR2 reads YYREEE (reference sequence). The CDR3 is CASSLPDVTETQYF. DNA for the CDR3: TGTGCCAGCAGCTTGCCGGACGTCACGGAGACCCAGTACTTC.

The chain is built from TRBV28 and TRBJ2-5; D is uncertain. The V end lost 6 bases, the J end lost 2 bases, and 7 bases lay between the germline ends. CDR1 is MDHEN and CDR2 is SYDVKM in the germline V gene. The CDR3 length is 12 residues. The CDR3 DNA reads as TGTGCCAGCAGCTACCTTCAAGAGACCCAGTACTTC. This gives the protein CASSYLQETQYF.

V gene TRBV7-2 combines with J gene TRBJ2-2, with no clear D. The V end was cut by 6 bases, the J end by 0 bases, with 8 bases between. Germline loops: CDR1 SGHTA, CDR2 FQGNSA. CDR3 length equals 14 residues. CDR3 sequence: CASSPTPNTGELFF. CDR3 DNA: TGTGCCAGCAGTCCTACACCGAACACCGGGGAGCTGTTTTTT.

This chain joins TRBV6-5 and TRBJ2-7; 9 bases align to TRBD1. With V trimmed by 4 bases and J by 7 bases, 5 bases remained unmatched. Germline V CDR1 and CDR2: MNHEY, SVGAGI. The CDR3 is made up of 13 amino acids. The CDR3 reads CASSSDRGGEQYF. DNA for the CDR3: TGTGCCAGCAGTTCGGACAGGGGTGGGGAGCAGTACTTC.

V is TRBV27 and J is TRBJ1-5, with D uncertain. The germline V and J ends were trimmed by 6 bases and 0 bases, with 6 bases remaining between them. Germline CDR1 reads MNHEY; CDR2 reads SMNVEV (reference sequence). This CDR3 has 13 amino acids. DNA for the CDR3: TGTGCCAGCAGGATTGGTAGCAATCAGCCCCAGCATTTT. Translated: CASRIGSNQPQHF.

V is TRBV4-2 and J is TRBJ2-7, with 8 bases matching TRBD1. The CDR3 length is 14 residues. Germline V gene lookup returns CDR1 LGHNA and CDR2 YNFKEQ. With 3 bases clipped from V and 4 bases from J, the junction kept 5 bases outside the gene matches. CDR3 coding DNA: TGTGCCAGCAGCCAGGGACAGGCCGATTACGAGCAGTACTTC. This encodes CASSQGQADYEQYF.

This chain joins TRBV7-3 and TRBJ2-7; 12 nucleotides match TRBD2. J gave up 6 bases and V 7 bases, and 4 bases lay outside the gene matches. This CDR3 region has 13 residues. CDR1 is SGHTA and CDR2 is FQGTGA in the germline V gene. The CDR3 region has the DNA TGTGCCAGCAAGCTAGCGGGAGGGAGCGAGCAGTACTTC. This sequence encodes CASKLAGGSEQYF.